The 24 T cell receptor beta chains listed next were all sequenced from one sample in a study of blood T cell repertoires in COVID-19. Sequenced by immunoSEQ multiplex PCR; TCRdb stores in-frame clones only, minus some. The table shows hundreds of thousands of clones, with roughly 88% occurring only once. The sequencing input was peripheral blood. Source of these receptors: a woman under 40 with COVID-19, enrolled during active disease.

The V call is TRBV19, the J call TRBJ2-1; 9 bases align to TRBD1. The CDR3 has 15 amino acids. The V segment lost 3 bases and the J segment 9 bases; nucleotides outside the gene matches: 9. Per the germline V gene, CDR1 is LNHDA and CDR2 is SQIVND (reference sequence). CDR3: CASSMRTGVSGEQFF. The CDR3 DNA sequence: TGTGCCAGTAGTATGAGGACAGGGGTTAGCGGTGAGCAGTTCTTC.

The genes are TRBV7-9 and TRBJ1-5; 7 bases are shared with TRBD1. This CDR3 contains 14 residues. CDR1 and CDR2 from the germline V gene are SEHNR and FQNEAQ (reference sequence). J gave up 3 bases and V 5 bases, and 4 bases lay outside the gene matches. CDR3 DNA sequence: TGTGCCAGCAGCCGAGAGGGGGCCAATCAGCCCCAGCATTTT. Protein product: CASSREGANQPQHF.

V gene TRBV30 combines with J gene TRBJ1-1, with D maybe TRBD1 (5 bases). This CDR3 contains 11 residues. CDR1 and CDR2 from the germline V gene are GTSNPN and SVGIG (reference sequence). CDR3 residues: CAINTGLTAFF. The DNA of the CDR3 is TGTGCGATAAACACAGGATTGACAGCTTTCTTT.

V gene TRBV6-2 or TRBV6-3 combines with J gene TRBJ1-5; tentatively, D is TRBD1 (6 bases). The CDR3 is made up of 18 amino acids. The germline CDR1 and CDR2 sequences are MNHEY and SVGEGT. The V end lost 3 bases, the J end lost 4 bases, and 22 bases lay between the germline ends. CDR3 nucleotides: TGTGCCAGCAGTTATGGACCCGCCAGGGGATTTGGGAATCAGCCCCAGCATTTT. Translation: CASSYGPARGFGNQPQHF.

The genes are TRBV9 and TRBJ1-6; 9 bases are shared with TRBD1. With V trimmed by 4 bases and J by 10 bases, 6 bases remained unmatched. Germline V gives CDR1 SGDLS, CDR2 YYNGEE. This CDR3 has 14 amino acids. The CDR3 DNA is TGTGCCAGCAGCATCGGGACAGGGTTATCACCCCTCCACTTT. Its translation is CASSIGTGLSPLHF.

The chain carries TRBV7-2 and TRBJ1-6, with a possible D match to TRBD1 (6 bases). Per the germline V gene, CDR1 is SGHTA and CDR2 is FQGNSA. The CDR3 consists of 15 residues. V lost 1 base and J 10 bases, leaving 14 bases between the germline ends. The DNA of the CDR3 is TGTGCCAGCAGCTTAGTGTCGGGGGGCGAATCACCCCTCCACTTT. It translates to CASSLVSGGESPLHF.

The chain's CDR3 is CASSGGSGQYF. For the CDR3, the DNA is TGTGCCAGCAGTGGGGGGAGTGGGCAGTACTTC. This chain links TRBV9 with TRBJ2-7; a possible D gene is TRBD2 (6 bases). Per germline, CDR1 SGDLS and CDR2 YYNGEE. CDR3 size: 11 residues. The V end was cut by 5 bases, the J end by 9 bases, with 12 bases between.

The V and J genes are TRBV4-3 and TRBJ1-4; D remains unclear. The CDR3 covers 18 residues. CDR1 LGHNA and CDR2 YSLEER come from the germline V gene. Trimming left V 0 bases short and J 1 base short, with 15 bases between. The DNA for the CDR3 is TGCGCCAGCAGCCAAGATATAGCGACGGGGAGAACTAATGAAAAACTGTTTTTT. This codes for CASSQDIATGRTNEKLFF.

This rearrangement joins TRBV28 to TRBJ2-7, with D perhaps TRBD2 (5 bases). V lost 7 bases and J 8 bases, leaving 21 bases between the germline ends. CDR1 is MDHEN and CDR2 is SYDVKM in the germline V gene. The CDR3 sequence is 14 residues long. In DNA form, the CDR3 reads TGTGCCAGCATGGGAGACCCCACTGAGATTAAGCAGTACTTC. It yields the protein CASMGDPTEIKQYF. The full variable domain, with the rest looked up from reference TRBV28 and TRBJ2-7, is DVKVTQSSRYLVKRTGEKVFLECVQDMDHENMFWYRQDPGLGLRLIYFSYDVKMKEKGDIPEGYSVSREKKERFSLILESASTNQTSMYLCASMGDPTEIKQYFGPGTRLTVT.

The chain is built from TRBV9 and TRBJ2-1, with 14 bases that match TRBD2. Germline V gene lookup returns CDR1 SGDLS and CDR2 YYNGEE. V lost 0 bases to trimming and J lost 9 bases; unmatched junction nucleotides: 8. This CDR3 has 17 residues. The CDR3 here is CASSVGVTSGRGGEQFF. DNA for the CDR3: TGTGCCAGCAGCGTAGGGGTGACTAGCGGGAGGGGAGGTGAGCAGTTCTTC.

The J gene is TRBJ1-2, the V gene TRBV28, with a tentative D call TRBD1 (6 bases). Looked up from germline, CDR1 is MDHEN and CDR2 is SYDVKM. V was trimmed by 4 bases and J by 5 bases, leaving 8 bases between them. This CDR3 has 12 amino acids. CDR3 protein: CASSSGQYGYTF. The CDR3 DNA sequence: TGTGCCAGCAGTTCAGGACAGTATGGCTACACCTTC.

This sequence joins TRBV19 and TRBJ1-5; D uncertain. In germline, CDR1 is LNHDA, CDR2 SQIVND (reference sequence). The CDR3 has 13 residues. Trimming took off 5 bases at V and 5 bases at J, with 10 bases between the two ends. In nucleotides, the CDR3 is TGTGCCAGTAGTGAAAACAGAGATCAGCCCCAGCATTTT. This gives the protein CASSENRDQPQHF.

CDR3 sequence (DNA): TGCGCCAGCAGCTTGGGACAGGATCAGCCCCAGCATTTT. Translated, it gives CASSLGQDQPQHF. The rearrangement uses TRBV5-1 and TRBJ1-5; possibly TRBD1 for D (6 bases). Germline CDR1 and CDR2: SGHRS and YFSETQ. With 0 bases removed from V and 5 bases from J, the gap between germline ends came to 6 bases. The CDR3 is 13 amino acids.

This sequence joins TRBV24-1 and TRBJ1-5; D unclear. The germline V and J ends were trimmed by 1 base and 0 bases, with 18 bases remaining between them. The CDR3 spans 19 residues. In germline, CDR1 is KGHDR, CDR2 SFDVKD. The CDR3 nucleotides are TGTGCCACCAGTGATTTTCCCGGTCGAGAGGGCAATAGCAATCAGCCCCAGCATTTT. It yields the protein CATSDFPGREGNSNQPQHF.

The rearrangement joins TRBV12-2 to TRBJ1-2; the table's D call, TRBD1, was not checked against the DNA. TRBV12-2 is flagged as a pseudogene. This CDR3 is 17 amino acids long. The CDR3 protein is CASRLDLSGTANYGYTF. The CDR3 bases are TGTGCAAGTCGCTTAGATCTTTCCGGGACAGCAAACTATGGCTACACCTTC.

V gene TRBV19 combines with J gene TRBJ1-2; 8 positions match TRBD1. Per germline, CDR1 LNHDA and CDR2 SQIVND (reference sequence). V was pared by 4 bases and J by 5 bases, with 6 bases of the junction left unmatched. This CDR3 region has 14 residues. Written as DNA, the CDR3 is TGTGCCAGTAGTAGCAGGGGGCGCTTTTATGGCTACACCTTC. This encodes CASSSRGRFYGYTF.

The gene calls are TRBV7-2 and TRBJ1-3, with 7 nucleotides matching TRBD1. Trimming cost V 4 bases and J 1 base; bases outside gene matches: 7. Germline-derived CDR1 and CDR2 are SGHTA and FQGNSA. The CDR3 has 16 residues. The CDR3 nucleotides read TGTGCCAGCAGCTCTCAGGGGGTCTTTTCTGGAAACACCATATATTTT. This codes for CASSSQGVFSGNTIYF. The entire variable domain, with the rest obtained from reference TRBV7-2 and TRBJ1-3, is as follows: GAGVSQSPSNKVTEKGKDVELRCDPISGHTALYWYRQSLGQGLEFLIYFQGNSAPDKSGLPSDRFSAERTGGSVSTLTIQRTQQEDSAVYLCASSSQGVFSGNTIYFGEGSWLTVV.

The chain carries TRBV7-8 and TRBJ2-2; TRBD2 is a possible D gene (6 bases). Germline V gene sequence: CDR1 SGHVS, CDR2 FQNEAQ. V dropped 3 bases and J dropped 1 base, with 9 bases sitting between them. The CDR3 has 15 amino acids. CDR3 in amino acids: CASSLASENTGELFF. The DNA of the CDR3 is TGTGCCAGCAGCTTGGCTAGCGAGAACACCGGGGAGCTGTTTTTT. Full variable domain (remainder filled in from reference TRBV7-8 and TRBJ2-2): GAGVSQSPRYKVAKRGQDVALRCDPISGHVSLFWYQQALGQGPEFLTYFQNEAQLDKSGLPSDRFFAERPEGSVSTLKIQRTQQEDSAVYLCASSLASENTGELFFGEGSRLTVL.

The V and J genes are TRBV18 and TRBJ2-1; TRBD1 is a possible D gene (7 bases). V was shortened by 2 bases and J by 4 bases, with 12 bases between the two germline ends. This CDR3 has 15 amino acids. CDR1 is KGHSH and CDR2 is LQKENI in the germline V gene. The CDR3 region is CASSPEGAGYNEQFF. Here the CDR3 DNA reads TGTGCCAGCTCACCAGAGGGGGCGGGGTACAATGAGCAGTTCTTC.

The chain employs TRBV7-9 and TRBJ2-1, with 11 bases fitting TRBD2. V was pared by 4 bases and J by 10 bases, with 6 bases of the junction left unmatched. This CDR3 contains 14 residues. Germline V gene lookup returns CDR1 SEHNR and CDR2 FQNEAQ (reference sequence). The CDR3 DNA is TGTGCCAGCAGCTCGGCACTAGCGGGGGTCGAGCAGTTCTTC. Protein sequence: CASSSALAGVEQFF.

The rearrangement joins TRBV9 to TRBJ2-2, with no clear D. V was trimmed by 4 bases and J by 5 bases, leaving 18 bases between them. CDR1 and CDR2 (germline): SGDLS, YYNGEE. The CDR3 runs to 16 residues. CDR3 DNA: TGTGCCAGCAGCCCAAAGTCCGTCCCAGATACCGGGGAGCTGTTTTTT. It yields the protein CASSPKSVPDTGELFF.

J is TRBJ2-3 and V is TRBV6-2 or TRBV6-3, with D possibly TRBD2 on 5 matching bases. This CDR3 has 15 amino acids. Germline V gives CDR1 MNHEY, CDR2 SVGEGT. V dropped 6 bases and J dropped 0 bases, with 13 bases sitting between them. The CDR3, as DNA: TGTGCCAGCAGCCCCCTAGCCGCTAGCACAGATACGCAGTATTTT. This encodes CASSPLAASTDTQYF.

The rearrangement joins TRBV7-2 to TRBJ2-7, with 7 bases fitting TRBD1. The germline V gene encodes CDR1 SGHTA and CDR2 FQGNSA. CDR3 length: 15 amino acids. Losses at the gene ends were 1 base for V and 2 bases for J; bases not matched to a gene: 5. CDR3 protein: CASSLGAGGAYEQYV. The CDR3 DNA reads TGTGCCAGCAGCTTAGGGGCAGGGGGTGCCTACGAGCAGTACGTC.

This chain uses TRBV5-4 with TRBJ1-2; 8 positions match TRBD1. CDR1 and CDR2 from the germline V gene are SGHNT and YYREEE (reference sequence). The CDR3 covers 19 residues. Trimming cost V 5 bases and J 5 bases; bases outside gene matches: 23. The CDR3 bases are TGTGCCAGCAGACCTTTCCTCCGGACAGGGTTTCTTCCCAATTATGGCTACACCTTC. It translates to CASRPFLRTGFLPNYGYTF.